These 7 T cell receptor beta chains came from one sample sequenced in a study of T cells after yellow fever vaccination. MiXCR, run by TCRdb on the 5' RACE reads, gives a single entry per CDR3 protein. The table has 200,000 to 300,000 distinct CDR3 sequences, about 7% seen once. The sequenced sample was CD4+ T cells sorted from PBMCs, obtained on the day of the yellow fever booster vaccination. Receptors were obtained from a young man who received the YFV17D yellow fever vaccine.

Ten or more counts support this clonotype. V is TRBV5-6 and J is TRBJ2-7; 7 bases agree with TRBD1. Germline lookup yields CDR1 SGHDT and CDR2 YYEEEE. V shed 4 bases, J shed 0 bases, and the junction held 7 bases outside the gene matches. The CDR3 consists of 15 residues. In DNA, the CDR3 is TGTGCCAGCAGCGCACAGGGGATTTACTCCTACGAGCAGTACTTC. It encodes CASSAQGIYSYEQYF.

Remarks on this clonotype: An end of the junction does not agree with germline; a read error may underlie this. V usage is TRBV4-3 and J usage is TRBJ2-7, with 12 positions matching TRBD2. CDR3 length: 17 amino acids. Germline loops: CDR1 LGHNA, CDR2 YSLEER. The CDR3 sequence is CTSSQMESSGRAGSQYF. In DNA form, the CDR3 reads TGCACCAGCAGCCAAATGGAGTCTAGCGGGAGGGCCGGTTCGCAGTACTTC.

This clonotype came up many times. The J gene is TRBJ2-3, the V gene TRBV10-3, with TRBD2 identical over 8 bases. Germline V gives CDR1 ENHRY, CDR2 SYGVKD. The V segment lost 6 bases and the J segment 2 bases; nucleotides outside the gene matches: 4. The CDR3 totals 14 residues. The CDR3, as DNA: TGTGCCATCAGCGGACTAGCTTTCACAGATACGCAGTATTTT. As protein: CAISGLAFTDTQYF.

There are many counts of this clonotype. The genes are TRBV20-1 and TRBJ2-3; 9 nucleotides align to TRBD2. The CDR3 totals 14 residues. Trimming took 6 bases from V and 3 from J; bases not matched to a gene: 7. The germline V gene encodes CDR1 DFQATT and CDR2 SNEGSKA (reference sequence). CDR3 loop: CSAPGLAGTDTQYF. The CDR3 nucleotides are TGCAGTGCCCCGGGGCTAGCGGGGACAGATACGCAGTATTTT.

The chain has TRBV20-1 and TRBJ2-7, with 7 bases matching TRBD2. V lost 6 bases and J lost 7; bases outside the gene matches: 15. Germline V gene data show CDR1 as DFQATT and CDR2 as SNEGSKA (reference sequence). The CDR3 extends over 14 amino acids. Here the CDR3 DNA reads TGCAGTGCGGGGTTTGAAGCGGGAAGTCCTGAGCAGTACTTC. It yields the protein CSAGFEAGSPEQYF.

Many counts were recorded for this clonotype. The CDR3 sequence: CASTLDRGRETQYF. The CDR3 region has the DNA TGTGCCAGCACGCTTGACAGGGGGCGAGAGACCCAGTACTTC. The V call is TRBV7-9, the J call TRBJ2-5, with 10 bases matching TRBD1. Trimming removed 7 bases from V and 4 bases from J; junction bases left unmatched: 6. The CDR3 runs to 14 residues. The germline V gene has CDR1 SEHNR and CDR2 FQNEAQ (reference sequence).

The sample holds a few counts of this clonotype. The chain is built from TRBV18 and TRBJ2-5; the match to TRBD1 covers 7 bases. Per germline, CDR1 KGHSH and CDR2 LQKENI. The CDR3 totals 15 residues. The trim removed 3 bases at V and 5 bases at J, leaving 9 bases unmatched. CDR3 nucleotides: TGTGCCAGCTCACCTGACTCGAACAGGGGCGAGACCCAGTACTTC. This encodes CASSPDSNRGETQYF. The full variable domain, in which reference TRBV18 and TRBJ2-5 provide the parts outside the CDR3, is NAGVMQNPRHLVRRRGQEARLRCSPMKGHSHVYWYRQLPEEGLKFMVYLQKENIIDESGMPKERFSAEFPKEGPSILRIQQVVRGDSAAYFCASSPDSNRGETQYFGPGTRLLVL.